These 10 T cell receptor beta chains were all obtained from the same sample, sequenced in a study of OX40 agonist ivuxolimab in advanced cancers. Method: immunoSEQ multiplex PCR; TCRdb's copy keeps in-frame clones and lacks some. The sample includes about 61,000 clones, approximately 91% seen only once; the top ten take roughly a sixth. The sample in question was CD4+ or CD8+ T cells sorted from blood, obtained in a trial of the OX40 agonist ivuxolimab. Every receptor here comes from an adult with an advanced solid tumor such as melanoma, head and neck, liver or kidney cancer.

V gene TRBV11-2 combines with J gene TRBJ2-3; possible D gene TRBD1, 6 bases. In germline, CDR1 is SGHAT, CDR2 FQNNGV. The length of the CDR3 is 15 residues. V lost 6 bases, J lost 2 bases, and 15 bases lay in between. The CDR3 region has the DNA TGTGCCAGCAGTCTTGGGGGCTCCTACACAGATACGCAGTATTTT. Its translation: CASSLGGSYTDTQYF.

This clone showed up just once. V gene TRBV4-1 combines with J gene TRBJ1-1; unclear D gene. The CDR3 loop spans 15 amino acids. Germline values: CDR1 MGHRA, CDR2 YSYEKL. Trimming pared 0 bases from V and 3 bases from J, leaving 11 bases between. This CDR3 is CASSQEPGPYTEAFF. CDR3 bases: TGCGCCAGCAGCCAAGAACCCGGGCCGTACACTGAAGCTTTCTTT.

This sequence joins TRBV7-6 and TRBJ2-1; a weak D match, TRBD1 (5 bases). Between the trimmed V and J ends, which lost 5 bases and 1 base, there was a span of 18 bases. The CDR3 loop spans 17 amino acids. Germline V lookup: CDR1 SGHVS, CDR2 FNYEAQ. CDR3 protein: CASSATSGLGSYNEQFF. The CDR3 bases are TGTGCCAGCAGCGCCACTTCAGGGCTGGGTTCCTACAATGAGCAGTTCTTC.

This chain joins TRBV7-2 and TRBJ2-7; TRBD1 aligns across 7 bases. Germline V gives CDR1 SGHTA, CDR2 FQGNSA. V shed 0 bases, J shed 6 bases, and the junction held 2 bases outside the gene matches. CDR3 length equals 13 residues. The CDR3 bases are TGTGCCAGCAGCTTAGCTGGGACAGTCGAGCAGTACTTC. It specifies CASSLAGTVEQYF.

This sequence joins TRBV5-4 and TRBJ1-1, with TRBD1 matching over 10 bases. From germline, CDR1 is SGHNT and CDR2 YYREEE (reference sequence). V shed 3 bases, J shed 1 base, and the junction held 0 bases outside the gene matches. The CDR3 covers 14 residues. CDR3 nucleotides: TGTGCCAGCAGCTGGGACAGGGGGAACACTGAAGCTTTCTTT. It specifies CASSWDRGNTEAFF.

The rearrangement joins TRBV4-1 to TRBJ1-1, with D hard to call. Germline assignment: CDR1 MGHRA and CDR2 YSYEKL. The CDR3 runs to 13 residues. Trimming pared 0 bases from V and 3 bases from J, leaving 5 bases between. CDR3 in amino acids: CASSQDGDTEAFF. Here the CDR3 DNA reads TGCGCCAGCAGCCAAGACGGGGACACTGAAGCTTTCTTT.

This chain links TRBV7-9 with TRBJ2-3; D not certain. CDR1 and CDR2 from the germline V gene are SEHNR and FQNEAQ (reference sequence). This CDR3 has 12 residues. The V end was cut by 6 bases, the J end by 0 bases, with 4 bases between. This CDR3 reads CASRDSTDTQYF. CDR3 coding DNA: TGTGCCAGCAGGGACAGCACAGATACGCAGTATTTT.

This chain connects TRBV29-1 to TRBJ2-5; 7 positions match TRBD1. Germline V gene sequence: CDR1 SQVTM, CDR2 ANQGSEA. The trim removed 7 bases at V and 2 bases at J, leaving 4 bases unmatched. The CDR3 is 12 residues long. The CDR3 sequence is CSAVTGQETQYF. Written as DNA, the CDR3 is TGCAGCGCAGTGACAGGGCAAGAGACCCAGTACTTC. Filled out from reference TRBV29-1 and TRBJ2-5, the complete variable domain reads SAVISQKPSRDICQRGTSLTIQCQVDSQVTMMFWYRQQPGQSLTLIATANQGSEATYESGFVIDKFPISRPNLTFSTLTVSNMSPEDSSIYLCSAVTGQETQYFGPGTRLLVL.

The table lists this clone with a count of one. The V gene is TRBV4-1, the J gene TRBJ2-3, with 9 bases aligning to TRBD2. The V segment lost 6 bases and the J segment 2 bases; nucleotides outside the gene matches: 6. This CDR3 has 15 residues. In germline, CDR1 is MGHRA, CDR2 YSYEKL. The CDR3 DNA sequence: TGCGCCAGCAGTCTTCTAGCGGGGAACACAGATACGCAGTATTTT. It is translated as CASSLLAGNTDTQYF.

CDR3 DNA: TGTGCCAGCAGCTACGGGACAGGGGCGGGCAATGAGCAGTTCTTC. Translation gives CASSYGTGAGNEQFF. The J gene is TRBJ2-1, the V gene TRBV5-4; 10 nucleotides agree with TRBD1. The CDR3 is 15 amino acids. The germline V gene has CDR1 SGHNT and CDR2 YYREEE (reference sequence). V lost 3 bases to trimming and J lost 6 bases; unmatched junction nucleotides: 6.